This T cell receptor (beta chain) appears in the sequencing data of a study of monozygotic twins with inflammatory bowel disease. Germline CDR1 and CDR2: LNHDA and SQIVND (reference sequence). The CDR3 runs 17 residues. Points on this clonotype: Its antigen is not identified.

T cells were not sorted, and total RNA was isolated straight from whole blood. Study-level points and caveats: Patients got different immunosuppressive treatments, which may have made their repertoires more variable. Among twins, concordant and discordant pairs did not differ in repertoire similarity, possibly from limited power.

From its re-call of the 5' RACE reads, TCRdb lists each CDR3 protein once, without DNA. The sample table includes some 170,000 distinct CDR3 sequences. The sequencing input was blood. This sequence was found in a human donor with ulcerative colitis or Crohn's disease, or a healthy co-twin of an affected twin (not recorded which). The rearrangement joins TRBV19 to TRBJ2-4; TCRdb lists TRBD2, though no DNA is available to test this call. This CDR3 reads CASSIRRDAGRQNIQYF. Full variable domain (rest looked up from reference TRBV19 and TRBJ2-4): DGGITQSPKYLFRKEGQNVTLSCEQNLNHDAMYWYRQDPGQGLRLIYYSQIVNDFQKGDIAEGYSVSREKKESFPLTVTSAQKNPTAFYLCASSIRRDAGRQNIQYFGAGTRLSVL.